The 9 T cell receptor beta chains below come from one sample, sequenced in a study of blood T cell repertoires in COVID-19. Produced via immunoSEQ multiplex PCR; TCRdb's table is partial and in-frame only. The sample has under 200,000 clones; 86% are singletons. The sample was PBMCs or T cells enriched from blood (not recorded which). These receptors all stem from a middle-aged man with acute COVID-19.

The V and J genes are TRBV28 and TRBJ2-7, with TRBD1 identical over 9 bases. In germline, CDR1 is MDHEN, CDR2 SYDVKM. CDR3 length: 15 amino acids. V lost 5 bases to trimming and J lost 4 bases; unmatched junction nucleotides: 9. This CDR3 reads CASSTPGTGSYEQYF. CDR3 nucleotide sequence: TGTGCCAGCAGTACCCCCGGGACAGGGTCATACGAGCAGTACTTC.

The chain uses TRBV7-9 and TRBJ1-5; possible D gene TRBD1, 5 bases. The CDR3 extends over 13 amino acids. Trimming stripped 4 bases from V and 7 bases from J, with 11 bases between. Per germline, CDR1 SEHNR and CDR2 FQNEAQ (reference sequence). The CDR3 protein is CASSSREEQPQHF. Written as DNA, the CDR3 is TGTGCCAGCAGCTCCAGGGAAGAGCAGCCCCAGCATTTT. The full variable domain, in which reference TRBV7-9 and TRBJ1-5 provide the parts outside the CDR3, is DTGVSQNPRHKITKRGQNVTFRCDPISEHNRLYWYRQTLGQGPEFLTYFQNEAQLEKSRLLSDRFSAERPKGSFSTLEIQRTEQGDSAMYLCASSSREEQPQHFGDGTRLSIL.

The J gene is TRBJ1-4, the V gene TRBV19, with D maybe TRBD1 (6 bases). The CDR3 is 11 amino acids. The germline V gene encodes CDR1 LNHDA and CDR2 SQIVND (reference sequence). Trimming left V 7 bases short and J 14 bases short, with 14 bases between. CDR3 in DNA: TGTGCCAGTAAGCACAGGGAAGCGCTGTTTTTT. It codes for CASKHREALFF.

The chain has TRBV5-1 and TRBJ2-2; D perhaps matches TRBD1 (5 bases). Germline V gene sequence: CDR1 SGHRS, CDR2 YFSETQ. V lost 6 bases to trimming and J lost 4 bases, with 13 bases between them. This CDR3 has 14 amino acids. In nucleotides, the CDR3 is TGCGCCAGCAAAAGGGGCGAGGTCACCGGGGAGCTGTTTTTT. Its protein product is CASKRGEVTGELFF.

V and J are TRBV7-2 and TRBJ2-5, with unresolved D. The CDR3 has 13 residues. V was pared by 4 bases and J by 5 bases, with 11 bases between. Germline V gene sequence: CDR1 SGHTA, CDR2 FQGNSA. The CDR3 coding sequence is TGTGCCAGCAGCTCTGGTATCCGGGAGACCCAGTACTTC. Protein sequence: CASSSGIRETQYF.

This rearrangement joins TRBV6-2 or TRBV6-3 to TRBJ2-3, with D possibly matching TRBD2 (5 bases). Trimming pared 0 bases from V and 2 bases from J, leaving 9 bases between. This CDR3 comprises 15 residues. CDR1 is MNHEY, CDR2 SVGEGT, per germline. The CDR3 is CASSYSTGNTDTQYF. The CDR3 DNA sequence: TGTGCCAGCAGTTACTCGACCGGGAACACAGATACGCAGTATTTT.

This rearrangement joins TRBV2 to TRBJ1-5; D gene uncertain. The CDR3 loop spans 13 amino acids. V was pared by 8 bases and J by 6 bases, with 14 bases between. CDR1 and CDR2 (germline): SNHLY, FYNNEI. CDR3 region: CASSGGIRQPQHF. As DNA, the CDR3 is TGTGCCAGCTCGGGTGGTATTCGTCAGCCCCAGCATTTT.

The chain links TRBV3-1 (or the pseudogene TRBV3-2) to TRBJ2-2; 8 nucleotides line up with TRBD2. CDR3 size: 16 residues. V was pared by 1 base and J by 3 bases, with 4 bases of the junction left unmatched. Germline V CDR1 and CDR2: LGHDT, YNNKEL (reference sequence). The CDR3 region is CASSQGAGGHTGELFF. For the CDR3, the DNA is TGTGCCAGCAGCCAAGGGGCGGGAGGCCACACCGGGGAGCTGTTTTTT.

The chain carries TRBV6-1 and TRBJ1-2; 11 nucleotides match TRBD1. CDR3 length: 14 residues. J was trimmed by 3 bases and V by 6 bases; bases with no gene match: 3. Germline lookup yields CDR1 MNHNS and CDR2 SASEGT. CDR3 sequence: CASRRDRGDYGYTF. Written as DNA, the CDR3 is TGTGCCAGCAGGCGGGACAGGGGGGACTATGGCTACACCTTC.